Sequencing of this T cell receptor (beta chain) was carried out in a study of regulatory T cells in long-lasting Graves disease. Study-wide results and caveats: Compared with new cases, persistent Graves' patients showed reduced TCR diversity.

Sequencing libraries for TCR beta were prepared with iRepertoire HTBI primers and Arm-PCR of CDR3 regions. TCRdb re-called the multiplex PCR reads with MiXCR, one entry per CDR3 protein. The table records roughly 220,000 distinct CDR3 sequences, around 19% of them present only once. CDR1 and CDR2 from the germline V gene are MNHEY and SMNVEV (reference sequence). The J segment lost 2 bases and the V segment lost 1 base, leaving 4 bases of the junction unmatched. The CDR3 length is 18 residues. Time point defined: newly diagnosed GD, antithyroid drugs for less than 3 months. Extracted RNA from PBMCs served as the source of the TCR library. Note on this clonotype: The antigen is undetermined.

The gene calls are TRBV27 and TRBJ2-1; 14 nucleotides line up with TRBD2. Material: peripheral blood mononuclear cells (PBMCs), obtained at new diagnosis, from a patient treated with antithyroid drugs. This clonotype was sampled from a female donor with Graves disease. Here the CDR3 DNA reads TGTGCCAGCAGTTTATTGGGACTAGCGGGAGTCACCTACAATGAGCAGTTCTTC. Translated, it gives CASSLLGLAGVTYNEQFF.